Below, one TCR beta chain is given with its context. Its antigen is still unknown. No base qualities exist here, and no much larger clone lies one base off it. Sequences LNHDA (CDR1) and SQIVND (CDR2) are obtained from the germline V gene (reference sequence). Germline trimming amounts to 5 bases on V and 3 bases on J, with 6 as the count of junction bases outside the gene matches. The CDR3 runs 16 amino acids, cysteine and phenylalanine included. Only the CDR3 region is kept as DNA, spanning 48 bases read in frame from base 1. Preparation of the library involved 5' RACE. TCRdb records Illumina HiSeq 2000 as the sequencer. Template switching introduced a universal primer binding site; the final cDNA contained a unique molecular identifier, enabling accurate counting of TCR cDNA molecules. Specific primers in the conserved constant-segment region were used to synthesize first-strand cDNA for the TCR alpha and beta chains. To control for contamination, every cDNA library was double barcoded, receiving both a SMART-Mk sample barcode and Illumina barcodes. TruSeq adapter sequences and Illumina sample barcodes were added in two successive PCR steps. The Illumina HiSeq platform was used with custom primers to sequence TCR alpha and beta cDNA libraries. The authors processed their data as follows. MiGEC was used to process raw reads and extract unique molecular identifiers, and MiXCR was used to find CDR3 positions. Recombination models were inferred per individual with the repgenHMM and IGoR tools using an EM algorithm. The tcR package in R was used for shared clonotype analysis, with sharing normalized by the product of cloneset sizes. Out-of-frame nonproductive sequences were analyzed to study raw recombination free of thymic and clonal selection effects. The public reads were reprocessed in TCRdb via fastp at Q25 and MiXCR, keeping in-frame beta chains. For every CDR3 protein sequence, its rows merge into one entry that carries the most common genes and DNA. The V and J calls were not made by the authors but by TCRdb's processing. A total of a few hundred thousand distinct CDR3 sequences appear in this sample, 13% to 15% of them only once. The top ten clones comprise approximately 0.98% of the sample.

This sample stems from a study of identical twins (TCRdb year 2016). General notes on the study: To test whether fetal clonotypes persist, this study deep-sequenced TCR alpha and beta repertoires from monozygotic twins, from unrelated adults of various ages, and from cord blood. Replicate twin experiments were performed at different times using different library preparation protocols to rule out contamination.

General findings and caveats noted by the study authors: Recombination models systematically underestimated out-of-frame TCR alpha sharing in monozygotic twins but agreed with sharing between unrelated individuals. Fewer insertions were carried by abundant cord blood beta clonotypes; a weaker similar trend was observed in young adult naive repertoires, while no such trend was observed in memory repertoires. In beta out-of-frame sequences, excess twin sharing was weaker, because having fewer shared sequences lowered the signal-to-noise ratio. Compared with coincidental sharing between unrelated individuals, an excess of low generation-probability sequences was observed among out-of-frame TCR alpha sequences shared between twins. Zero-insertion analyses could be partly confounded by invariant T cells such as MAIT and iNKT, although diverse VJ usage argued against such confounding for most clonotypes. Because the same donors could not be followed over many years, conclusions were based on cross-sectional statistical analysis.

Every donor in the study was a healthy Caucasian. Three pairs of female monozygotic twins, all aged roughly 18 to 29 years, were included in the twin cohort. CD4+ and CD8+ T cell populations were isolated with positive isolation kits from Invitrogen. The sample was also linked to a second study, of yellow fever vaccine responses in identical twins. The second study, in turn, reports: According to the authors, the vaccine-induced T cell response in identical twins seemed to be partly convergent and partly specific to each individual. Focusing on identical twins, the study followed the T cell clones that responded to the vaccine, and did so with precision.

The TCR sequence derives from a woman under 30 in good health. The chain employs TRBV19 and TRBJ2-3; TRBD2 aligns with 12 central bases. The sequenced sample consisted of CD4+ T cells sorted from blood. The nucleotide sequence reads TGTGCCAGTAGTGTCCTAGCGGGGGGGCCAACAGATACGCAGTATTTT. This gives the protein CASSVLAGGPTDTQYF.